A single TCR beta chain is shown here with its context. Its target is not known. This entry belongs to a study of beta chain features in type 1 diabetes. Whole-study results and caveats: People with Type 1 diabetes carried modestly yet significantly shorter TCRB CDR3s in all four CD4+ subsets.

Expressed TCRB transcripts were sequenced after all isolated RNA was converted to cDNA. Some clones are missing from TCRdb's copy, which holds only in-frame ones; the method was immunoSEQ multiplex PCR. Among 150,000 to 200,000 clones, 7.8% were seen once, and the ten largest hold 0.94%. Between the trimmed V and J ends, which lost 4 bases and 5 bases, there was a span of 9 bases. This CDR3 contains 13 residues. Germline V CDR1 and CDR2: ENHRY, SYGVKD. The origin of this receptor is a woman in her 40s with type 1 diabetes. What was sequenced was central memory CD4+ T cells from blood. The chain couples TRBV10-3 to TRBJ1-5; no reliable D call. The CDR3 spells CAISAAADQPQHF. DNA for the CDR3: TGTGCCATCAGTGCAGCGGCAGATCAGCCCCAGCATTTT.